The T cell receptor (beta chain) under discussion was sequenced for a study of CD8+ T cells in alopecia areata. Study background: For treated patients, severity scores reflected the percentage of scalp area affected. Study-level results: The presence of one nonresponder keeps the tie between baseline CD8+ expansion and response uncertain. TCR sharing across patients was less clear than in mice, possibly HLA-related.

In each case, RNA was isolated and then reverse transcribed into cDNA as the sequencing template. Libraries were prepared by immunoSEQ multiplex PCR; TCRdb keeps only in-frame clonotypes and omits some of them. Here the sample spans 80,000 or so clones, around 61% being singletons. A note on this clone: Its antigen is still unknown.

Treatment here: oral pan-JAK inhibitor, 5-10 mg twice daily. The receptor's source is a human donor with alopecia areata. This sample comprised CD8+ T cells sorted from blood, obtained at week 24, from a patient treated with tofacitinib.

The CDR3 nucleotides read TGTGCCAGCAGTTTTGTCGAGGGAGGGGGTGGCTACACCTTC. This translates into CASSFVEGGGGYTF. The chain couples TRBV27 to TRBJ1-2; D possibly corresponds to TRBD1 (6 bases). This CDR3 has 14 residues. V lost 3 bases and J 7 bases, leaving 15 bases between the germline ends. Germline V CDR1 and CDR2: MNHEY, SMNVEV (reference sequence).